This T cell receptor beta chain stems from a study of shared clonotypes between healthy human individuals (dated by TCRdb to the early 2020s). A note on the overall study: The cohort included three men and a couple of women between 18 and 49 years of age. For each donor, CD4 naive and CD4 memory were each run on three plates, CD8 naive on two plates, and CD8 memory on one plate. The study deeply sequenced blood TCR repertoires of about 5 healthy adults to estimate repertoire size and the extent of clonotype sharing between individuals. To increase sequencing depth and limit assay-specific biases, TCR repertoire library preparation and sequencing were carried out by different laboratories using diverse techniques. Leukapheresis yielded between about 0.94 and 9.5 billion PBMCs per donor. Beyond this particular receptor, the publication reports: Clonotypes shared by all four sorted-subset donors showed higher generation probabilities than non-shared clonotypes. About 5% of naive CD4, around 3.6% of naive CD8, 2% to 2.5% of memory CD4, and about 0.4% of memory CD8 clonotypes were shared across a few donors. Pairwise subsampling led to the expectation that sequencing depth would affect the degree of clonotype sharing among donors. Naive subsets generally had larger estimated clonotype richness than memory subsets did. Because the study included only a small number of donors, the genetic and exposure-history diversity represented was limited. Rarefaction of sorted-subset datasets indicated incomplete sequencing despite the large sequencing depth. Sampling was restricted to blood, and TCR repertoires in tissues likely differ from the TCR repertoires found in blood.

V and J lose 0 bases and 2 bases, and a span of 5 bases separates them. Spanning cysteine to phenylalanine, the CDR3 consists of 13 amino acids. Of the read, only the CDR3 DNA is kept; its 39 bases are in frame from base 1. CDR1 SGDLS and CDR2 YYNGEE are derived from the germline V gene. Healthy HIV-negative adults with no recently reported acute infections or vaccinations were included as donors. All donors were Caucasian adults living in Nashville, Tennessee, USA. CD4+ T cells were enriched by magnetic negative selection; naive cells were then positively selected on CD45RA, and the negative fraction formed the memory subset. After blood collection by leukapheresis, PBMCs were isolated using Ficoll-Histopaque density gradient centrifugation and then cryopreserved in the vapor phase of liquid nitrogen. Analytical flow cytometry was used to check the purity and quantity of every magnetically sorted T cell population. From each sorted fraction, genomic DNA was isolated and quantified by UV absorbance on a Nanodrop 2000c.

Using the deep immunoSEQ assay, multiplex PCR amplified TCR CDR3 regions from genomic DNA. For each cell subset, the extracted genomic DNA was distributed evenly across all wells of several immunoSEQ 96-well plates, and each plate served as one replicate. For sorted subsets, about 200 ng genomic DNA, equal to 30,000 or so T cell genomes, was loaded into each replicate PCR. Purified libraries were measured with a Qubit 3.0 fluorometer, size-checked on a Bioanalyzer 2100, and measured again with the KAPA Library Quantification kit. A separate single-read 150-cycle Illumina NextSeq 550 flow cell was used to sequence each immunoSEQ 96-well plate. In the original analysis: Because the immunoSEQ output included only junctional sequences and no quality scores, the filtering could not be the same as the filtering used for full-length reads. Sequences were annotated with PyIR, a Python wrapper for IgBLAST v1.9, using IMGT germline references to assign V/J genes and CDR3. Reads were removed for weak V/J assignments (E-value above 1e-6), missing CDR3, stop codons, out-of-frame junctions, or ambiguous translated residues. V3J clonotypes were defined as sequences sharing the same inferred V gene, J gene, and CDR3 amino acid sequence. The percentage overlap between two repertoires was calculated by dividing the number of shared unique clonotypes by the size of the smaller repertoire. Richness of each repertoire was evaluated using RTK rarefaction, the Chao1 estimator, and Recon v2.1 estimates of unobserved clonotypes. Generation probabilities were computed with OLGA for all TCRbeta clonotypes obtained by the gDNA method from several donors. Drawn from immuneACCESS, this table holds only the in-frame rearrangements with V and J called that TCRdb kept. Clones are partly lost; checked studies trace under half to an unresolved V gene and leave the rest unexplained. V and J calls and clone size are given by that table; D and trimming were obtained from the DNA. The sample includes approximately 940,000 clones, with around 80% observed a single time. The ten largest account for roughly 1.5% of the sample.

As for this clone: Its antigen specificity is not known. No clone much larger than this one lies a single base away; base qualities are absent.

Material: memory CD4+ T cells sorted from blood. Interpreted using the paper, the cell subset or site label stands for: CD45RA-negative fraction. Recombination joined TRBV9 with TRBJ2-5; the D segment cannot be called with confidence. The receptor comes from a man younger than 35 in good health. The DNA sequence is TGTGCCAGCAGCGTAGAAGCTCAAGAGACCCAGTACTTC. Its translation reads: CASSVEAQETQYF.